In this sample, the clone carrying this T cell receptor beta chain turned up a few times. Its matching antigen is unknown. The data stem from a study of CD4 T cells in relation to SARS-CoV-2 and coronaviruses. Looking at the study overall: PBMCs were cultured with antigen for over 8 days before TCR beta sequencing.

Using immunoSEQ multiplex PCR, the repertoire was profiled, and TCRdb retains in-frame clones only, with some absent. The table lists approximately 30,000 clones, just under 75% of them singletons. Germline assignment: CDR1 SGHNT and CDR2 YYREEE (reference sequence). This CDR3 comprises 15 residues. Between the trimmed V and J ends, which lost 1 base and 6 bases, there was a span of 14 bases. The unexposed donors gave CD4+ T cells in about 2010-2019, prior to COVID-19. Isolation of CD4+ T cells took place after approximately eleven days in culture. On days 3 and 7, cultures got half fresh IL-2 medium.

The sequence came from a human donor in good health. The chain recombines TRBV5-4 with TRBJ2-1; either TRBD1 or TRBD2 may fit D (5 bases each). The specimen was CD4+ T cells from PBMCs, cultured in vitro. This CDR3 is CASSLTGLRSNEQFF. The CDR3 DNA is TGTGCCAGCAGCTTGACAGGACTTCGGAGCAATGAGCAGTTCTTC.